This T cell receptor (beta chain) emerged from a study of T cells in Graves' hyperthyroidism and ophthalmopathy. General study findings and limits: Ophthalmopathy was distinguished from stable hyperthyroidism by 13 V-J signatures. Most thyroid clonotypes expanded above 0.001 were also detected in blood.

Among ophthalmopathy patients, the Clinical Activity Score reached at least 3, the NOSPECS grade reached at least 4, and duration remained under 3 months. Diagnoses used clinical symptoms, serum thyroxine and TRAb, thyroid ultrasound and orbital computed tomography. Concerning this clonotype: Its antigen is not identified.

CDR3 length: 16 residues. V was trimmed by 6 bases and J by 4 bases, leaving 20 bases between them. Germline assignment: CDR1 MNHNS and CDR2 SASEGT. It was RNA transcripts that yielded the amplified TCR beta CDR3 regions. The TCR CDR3 first-round RT-PCR relied on the HTBI primer set. TCRdb re-called the multiplex PCR reads with MiXCR, one entry per CDR3 protein. There are approximately 400,000 distinct CDR3 sequences in the sample; around an eighth occur only once, and approximately 27% lies in the top ten. The sequence was collected from a middle-aged man with Graves' ophthalmopathy. This chain links TRBV6-1 with TRBJ2-3, with D perhaps matching TRBD1 (6 bases). Sequencing used blood. The CDR3 protein is CASRQRGTQRSDTQYF. The CDR3 region has the DNA TGTGCCAGCAGGCAAAGGGGGACCCAGAGGTCAGATACGCAGTATTTT.